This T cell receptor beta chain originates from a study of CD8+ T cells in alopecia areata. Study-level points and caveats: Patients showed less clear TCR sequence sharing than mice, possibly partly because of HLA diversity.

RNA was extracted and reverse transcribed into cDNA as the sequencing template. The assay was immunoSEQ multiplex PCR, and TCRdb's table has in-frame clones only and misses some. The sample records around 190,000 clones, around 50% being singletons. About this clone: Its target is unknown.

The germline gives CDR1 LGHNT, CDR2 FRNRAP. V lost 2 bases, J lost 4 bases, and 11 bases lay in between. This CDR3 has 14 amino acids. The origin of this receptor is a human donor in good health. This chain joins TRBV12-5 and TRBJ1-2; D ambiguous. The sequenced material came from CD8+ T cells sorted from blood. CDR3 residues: CASGLLASFYGYTF. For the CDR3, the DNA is TGTGCTAGTGGTTTGCTAGCCAGCTTCTATGGCTACACCTTC.